Below, one T cell receptor (beta chain) is given with its context. Germline assignment: CDR1 LNHNV and CDR2 YYDKDF (reference sequence). This CDR3 spans 13 amino acids. This specimen comes from a study of monozygotic twins with inflammatory bowel disease. Generation of cDNA took place in eight separate reactions per sample. A template switching step added UMIs, each with a 6-nucleotide sample barcode. TCRdb reprocessed the 5' RACE reads; each CDR3 protein has one entry and no DNA is given. Listed are 150,000 to 200,000 distinct CDR3 sequences; approximately 3% falls within the top ten. This rearrangement joins TRBV15 to TRBJ1-2. This receptor was obtained from a human donor with ulcerative colitis or Crohn's disease, or a healthy co-twin of an affected twin (not recorded which). Source material: blood. CDR3 sequence: CATSRDLNYGYTF.